The clone carrying this T cell receptor (beta chain) appeared once. The germline V gene encodes CDR1 SNHLY and CDR2 FYNNEI. Trimming shortened V by 1 base and J by 3 bases, and 9 bases separated the two germline ends. This CDR3 spans 15 amino acids. The data are from a study of blood T cell repertoires in COVID-19. Study context: Acute and convalescent COVID-19 samples came from the United States, Italy and Spain. Sources were T cells, B-cell-depleted T cells, or PBMCs; the material itself was cDNA or gDNA.

Under the authors' procedure: Estimates of nucleated cell counts were drawn from the amplification of reference gene primers. Clones were read by immunoSEQ multiplex PCR, and TCRdb kept only the in-frame ones, dropping some. V, J and clone size are those of that table, while D and trimming were read from the DNA. The profile shows more than 75,000 clones, roughly four fifths of them singletons. Specimen: peripheral blood. This chain connects TRBV2 to TRBJ2-2; D perhaps matches TRBD2 (5 bases). This clonotype originated in a human donor in a cohort sampled during active COVID-19. The CDR3 DNA follows: TGTGCCAGCAGTGAAGGACGGACTGACACCGGGGAGCTGTTTTTT. Encoded protein: CASSEGRTDTGELFF.